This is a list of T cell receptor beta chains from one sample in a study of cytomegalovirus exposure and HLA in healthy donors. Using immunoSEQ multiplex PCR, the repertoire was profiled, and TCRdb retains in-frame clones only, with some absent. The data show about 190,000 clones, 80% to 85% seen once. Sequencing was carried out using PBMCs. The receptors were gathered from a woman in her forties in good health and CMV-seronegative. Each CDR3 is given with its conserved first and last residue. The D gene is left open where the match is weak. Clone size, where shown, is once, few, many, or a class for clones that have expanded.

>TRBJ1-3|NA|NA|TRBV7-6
TGTGCCAGCAGCCAGTCGGGGGGCCTCGGTGGAAACACCATATATTTT
CASSQSGGLGGNTIYF
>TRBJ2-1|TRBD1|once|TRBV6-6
TGTGCCAGCAGTCAGGGGGACAGGGGGGAGCAGTTCTTC
CASSQGDRGEQFF
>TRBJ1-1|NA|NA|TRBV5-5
TGTGCCAGCAGCCATCAGGGATGGTACACTGAAGCTTTCTTT
CASSHQGWYTEAFF
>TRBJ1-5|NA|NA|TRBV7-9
TGTGCCAGCAGCTTACCAGGGTCTAATCAGCCCCAGCATTTT
CASSLPGSNQPQHF
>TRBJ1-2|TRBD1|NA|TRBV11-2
TGTGCCAGCACCCAGGACAGGGTAAACTATGGCTACACCTTC
CASTQDRVNYGYTF
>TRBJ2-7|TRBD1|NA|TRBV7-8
TGTGCCAGCAGCTTCGACAGGGTTAGCTCCTACGAGCAGTACTTC
CASSFDRVSSYEQYF
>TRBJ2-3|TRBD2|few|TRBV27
TGTGCCAGCAGCTTACTAGCGCCGTCTAGCACAGATACGCAGTATTTT
CASSLLAPSSTDTQYF
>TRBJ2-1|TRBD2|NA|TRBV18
TGTGCCAGCTCACCACGACTAGCGGGTTCCTACAATGAGCAGTTCTTC
CASSPRLAGSYNEQFF
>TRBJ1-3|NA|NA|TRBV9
TGTGCCAGCAGCGCAGACAGGCCGAGCTCTGGAAACACCATATATTTT
CASSADRPSSGNTIYF
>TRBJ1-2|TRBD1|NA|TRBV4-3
TGCGCCAGCAGCCAAGCAGTAGGACAGGGTGCGTACGGCTACACCTTC
CASSQAVGQGAYGYTF
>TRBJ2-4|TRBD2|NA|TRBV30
TGTGCCTGGACCCTAGCGGGAGGCTCCGTAGCCAAAAACATTCAGTACTTC
CAWTLAGGSVAKNIQYF
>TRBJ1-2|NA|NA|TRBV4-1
TGCGCCAGCAGCCAAGGAACCGGTTATGGCTACACCTTC
CASSQGTGYGYTF
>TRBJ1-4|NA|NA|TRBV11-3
TGTGCCAGCAGCTTCGAATCGGGGGGGAAACTGTTTTTT
CASSFESGGKLFF
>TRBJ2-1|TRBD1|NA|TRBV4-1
TGCGCCAGCTGCCTGGGGACAGGGGAAGTCAATGAGCAGTTCTTC
CASCLGTGEVNEQFF
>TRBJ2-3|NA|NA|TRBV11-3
TGTGCCAGCAGCTTAGTTTGGGGAGAAGGCACAGATACGCAGTATTTT
CASSLVWGEGTDTQYF